Below, 12 T cell receptor beta chains from the same sample are listed, as sequenced in a study of blood T cell repertoires in COVID-19. The table came from immunoSEQ multiplex PCR; TCRdb's copy has only in-frame clones and leaves some out. The table has around 220,000 clones, roughly 84% seen once. Input material: peripheral blood. These receptors all come from a woman between 35 and 50 years old with active or convalescent COVID-19.

This chain uses TRBV21-1 with TRBJ1-2; no DNA check was done on the table's D call, TRBD1. TRBV21-1 is given as a pseudogene. The CDR3 is 16 residues long. The CDR3 sequence: CASSKWGQQTNYGYTF. CDR3 sequence (DNA): TGTGCCAGCAGCAAATGGGGGCAGCAGACTAACTATGGCTACACCTTC.

J is TRBJ1-4 and V is TRBV19, with a weak D call TRBD1 (5 bases). Germline CDR1 LNHDA, CDR2 SQIVND (reference sequence). The CDR3 is made up of 14 amino acids. The CDR3 DNA sequence: TGTGCTTCCAGAAGGGGAAAACCTAATGAAAAACTGTTTTTT. It is translated as CASRRGKPNEKLFF.

This chain joins TRBV28 and TRBJ2-5, with D possibly being TRBD2 (5 bases). CDR1 is MDHEN and CDR2 is SYDVKM in the germline V gene. Deletions cut 1 base from V and 0 bases from J, with 6 bases between. The CDR3 loop spans 14 amino acids. This CDR3 is CASSLLDYQETQYF. DNA of the CDR3: TGTGCCAGCAGTTTATTGGACTACCAAGAGACCCAGTACTTC.

This clone was counted a few times. This rearrangement joins TRBV10-3 to TRBJ1-5; tentatively, D is TRBD1 (5 bases). CDR3 size: 15 residues. The V gene's germline CDR1 is ENHRY and CDR2 SYGVKD. V lost 2 bases to trimming and J lost 4 bases, with 12 bases between them. CDR3 loop: CAISERLEGNQPQHF. The CDR3 DNA reads TGTGCCATCAGTGAGAGGTTGGAGGGGAATCAGCCCCAGCATTTT.

For this clone: Additional DNA sequences in this sample encode the identical CDR3. The V gene is TRBV28, the J gene TRBJ1-2; D ambiguous. The CDR3 is made up of 10 amino acids. Germline values: CDR1 MDHEN, CDR2 SYDVKM. Trimming took off 4 bases at V and 8 bases at J, with 5 bases between the two ends. The CDR3 bases are TGTGCCAGCAGTTCAGGAGGCTACACCTTC. It specifies CASSSGGYTF.

The rearrangement links TRBV3-1 (or the pseudogene TRBV3-2) to TRBJ1-1, with D possibly matching TRBD1 (5 bases). V was shortened by 1 base and J by 11 bases, with 17 bases between the two germline ends. The CDR3 is 14 amino acids. From germline, CDR1 is LGHDT and CDR2 YNNKEL (reference sequence). Here the CDR3 reads CASSQVGPQAQAFF. The CDR3, as DNA: TGTGCCAGCAGCCAAGTGGGGCCACAGGCACAGGCTTTCTTT.

V gene TRBV30 combines with J gene TRBJ1-2; 7 nucleotides agree with TRBD1. Germline trimming cut 5 bases from V and 10 bases from J; bases unmatched to any gene: 7. Germline lookup yields CDR1 GTSNPN and CDR2 SVGIG (reference sequence). This CDR3 region has 11 residues. CDR3 in DNA: TGTGCCTGGGACCGGGACAGCGACTACACCTTC. This codes for CAWDRDSDYTF. Variable domain in full (rest from reference TRBV30 and TRBJ1-2): SQTIHQWPATLVQPVGSPLSLECTVEGTSNPNLYWYRQAAGRGLQLLFYSVGIGQISSEVPQNLSASRPQDRQFILSSKKLLLSDSGFYLCAWDRDSDYTFGSGTRLTVV.

The chain carries TRBV12-3 or TRBV12-4 and TRBJ1-2; a weak D match, TRBD1 (5 bases). The CDR3 totals 11 residues. Trimming pared 5 bases from V and 9 bases from J, leaving 10 bases between. This CDR3 is CASSPGGSYTF. The CDR3 DNA is TGTGCCAGCAGTCCCGGGGGGAGCTACACCTTC.

This sequence joins TRBV29-1 and TRBJ2-3; TRBD1 is a possible D gene (6 bases). V was pared by 6 bases and J by 4 bases, with 11 bases between. Germline CDR1 SQVTM, CDR2 ANQGSEA. The CDR3 length is 12 residues. The CDR3 spells CSVFGQSDTQYF. The CDR3 nucleotides are TGCAGCGTCTTTGGACAGTCAGATACGCAGTATTTT.

The V and J genes are TRBV20-1 and TRBJ2-1; a weak D match, TRBD2 (7 bases). Trimming removed 5 bases from V and 9 bases from J, with 11 bases in between. The CDR3 runs 11 residues. From germline, CDR1 is DFQATT and CDR2 SNEGSKA (reference sequence). CDR3 in DNA: TGCAGTGCTCCGGGGGGCACTGAGCAGTTCTTC. It translates to CSAPGGTEQFF.

The V call is TRBV7-3, the J call TRBJ1-6; 7 nucleotides line up with TRBD1. J lost 6 bases, V lost 2 bases, and 10 bases had no gene match. The germline V gene has CDR1 SGHTA and CDR2 FQGTGA. This CDR3 has 17 residues. The CDR3 sequence: CASSLLDRKRCNSPLHF. The CDR3, as DNA: TGTGCCAGCAGCTTACTGGACAGGAAGAGGTGTAATTCACCCCTCCACTTT. The full variable domain, with the rest looked up from reference TRBV7-3 and TRBJ1-6, is GAGVSQTPSNKVTEKGKYVELRCDPISGHTALYWYRQSLGQGPEFLIYFQGTGAADDSGLPNDRFFAVRPEGSVSTLKIQRTERGDSAVYLCASSLLDRKRCNSPLHFGNGTRLTVT.

The J gene is TRBJ1-4, the V gene TRBV28; D perhaps matches TRBD1 (5 bases). CDR3 length equals 15 residues. V was shortened by 6 bases and J by 3 bases, with 14 bases between the two germline ends. CDR1 and CDR2 from the germline V gene are MDHEN and SYDVKM. The chain's CDR3 is CASSRDEVANEKLFF. Here the CDR3 DNA reads TGTGCCAGCAGCAGGGATGAAGTTGCTAATGAAAAACTGTTTTTT.